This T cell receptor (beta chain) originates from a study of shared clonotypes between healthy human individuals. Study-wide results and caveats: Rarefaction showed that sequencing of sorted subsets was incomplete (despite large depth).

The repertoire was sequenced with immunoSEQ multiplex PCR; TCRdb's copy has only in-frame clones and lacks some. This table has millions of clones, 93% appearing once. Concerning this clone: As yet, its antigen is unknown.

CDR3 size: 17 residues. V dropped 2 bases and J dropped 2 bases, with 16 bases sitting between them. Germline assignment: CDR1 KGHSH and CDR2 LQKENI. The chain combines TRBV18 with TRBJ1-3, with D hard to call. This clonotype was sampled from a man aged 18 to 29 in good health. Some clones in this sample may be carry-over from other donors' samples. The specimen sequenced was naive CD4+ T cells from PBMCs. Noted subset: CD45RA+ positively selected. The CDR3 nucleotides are TGTGCCAGCTCACCATCTGGTTTACAAGCCGCTGGAAACACCATATATTTT. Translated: CASSPSGLQAAGNTIYF.